Reported below is one T cell receptor beta chain. This record belongs to a study of blood T cell repertoires in COVID-19. Looking at the study overall: COVID-19 samples, acute and convalescent, were from the United States, Italy and Spain. The analysed material was cDNA or gDNA that came from T cells, B-cell-depleted T cells, or PBMCs.

Method: immunoSEQ multiplex PCR; TCRdb's copy keeps in-frame clones and lacks some. The profile covers around 260,000 clones, with around 85% appearing a single time and 0.85% to 1% taken by the ten largest. The J segment lost 7 bases and the V segment lost 6 bases, leaving 8 bases of the junction unmatched. This CDR3 has 14 residues. Germline values: CDR1 LNHDA, CDR2 SQIVND (reference sequence). This chain links TRBV19 with TRBJ2-2; 7 nucleotides match TRBD2. The sequence came from a human donor with COVID-19, enrolled during active disease. The donor label of this sample is uncertain. The sequenced material came from peripheral blood. In DNA, the CDR3 is TGTGCCAGTAGGGGAGGGACTCCCGTCGGGGAGCTGTTTTTT. Its protein product is CASRGGTPVGELFF. The whole variable domain, filled in from reference TRBV19 and TRBJ2-2, reads DGGITQSPKYLFRKEGQNVTLSCEQNLNHDAMYWYRQDPGQGLRLIYYSQIVNDFQKGDIAEGYSVSREKKESFPLTVTSAQKNPTAFYLCASRGGTPVGELFFGEGSRLTVL.